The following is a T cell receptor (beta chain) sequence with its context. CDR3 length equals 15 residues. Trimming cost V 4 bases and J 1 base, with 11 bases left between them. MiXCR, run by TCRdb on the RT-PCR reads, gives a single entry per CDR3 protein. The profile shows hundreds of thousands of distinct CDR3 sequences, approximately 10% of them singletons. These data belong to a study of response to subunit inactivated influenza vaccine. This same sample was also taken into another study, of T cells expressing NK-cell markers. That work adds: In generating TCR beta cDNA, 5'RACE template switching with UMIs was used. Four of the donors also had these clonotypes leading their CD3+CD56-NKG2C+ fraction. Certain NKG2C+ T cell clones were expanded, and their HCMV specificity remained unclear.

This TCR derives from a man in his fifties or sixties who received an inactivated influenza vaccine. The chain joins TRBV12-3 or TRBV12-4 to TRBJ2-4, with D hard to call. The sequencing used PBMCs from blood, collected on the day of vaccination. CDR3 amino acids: CASSSRVVAKNIQYF. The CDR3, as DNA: TGTGCCAGCAGTTCTAGGGTCGTGGCCAAAAACATTCAGTACTTC.